Presented here are 5 T cell receptor beta chains from one specimen sequenced in a study of T cell responses to AZD1222 COVID-19 vaccine. TCRdb keeps only in-frame clones here, not all; method: immunoSEQ multiplex PCR. The sample has a few hundred thousand clones, more than 85% seen once. Here the sequenced sample was peripheral blood, taken on day 0 of AZD1222 vaccination. These receptors originate from an adult in good health.

The chain links TRBV5-1 to TRBJ1-1, with D perhaps TRBD1 (6 bases). Germline-derived CDR1 and CDR2 are SGHRS and YFSETQ. CDR3 length equals 13 residues. Trimming shortened V by 4 bases and J by 7 bases, and 14 bases separated the two germline ends. In nucleotides, the CDR3 is TGCGCCAGCAGCCCCAGGGGAGATGGTGAAGCTTTCTTT. This codes for CASSPRGDGEAFF. Looking up the rest from reference TRBV5-1 and TRBJ1-1 gives the full variable domain: KAGVTQTPRYLIKTRGQQVTLSCSPISGHRSVSWYQQTPGQGLQFLFEYFSETQRNKGNFPGRFSGRQFSNSRSEMNVSTLELGDSALYLCASSPRGDGEAFFGQGTRLTVV.

This chain's CDR3 is CASSKAPAQPQHF. For the CDR3, the DNA is TGTGCCAGCAGCAAAGCGCCAGCTCAGCCCCAGCATTTT. V is TRBV21-1 and J is TRBJ1-5. TRBV21-1 is noted as a pseudogene. The CDR3 spans 13 residues.

This chain links TRBV24-1 with TRBJ2-2; TRBD1 is a possible D gene (6 bases). The CDR3 length is 15 residues. Trimming shortened V by 5 bases and J by 9 bases, and 18 bases separated the two germline ends. In germline, CDR1 is KGHDR, CDR2 SFDVKD. CDR3 DNA: TGTGCCACCAGTGTCGGACAGACTCCGCTTCGGGAGCTGTTTTTT. Its translation: CATSVGQTPLRELFF.

This clone appeared a single time. The gene calls are TRBV3-1 (or the pseudogene TRBV3-2) and TRBJ2-7; 9 positions match TRBD2. Germline-derived CDR1 and CDR2 are LGHDT and YNNKEL (reference sequence). V lost 4 bases, J lost 4 bases, and 5 bases stayed unmatched. CDR3 size: 14 residues. The CDR3 nucleotides are TGTGCCAGCAGCCGGGCGGGGGGGCAGTACGAGCAGTACTTC. Residues: CASSRAGGQYEQYF.

This clone was observed once. The genes are TRBV5-1 and TRBJ2-2; a possible D gene is TRBD2 (5 bases). Germline loops: CDR1 SGHRS, CDR2 YFSETQ. The CDR3 is 15 residues long. Between the trimmed V and J ends, which lost 4 bases and 0 bases, there was a span of 10 bases. The chain's CDR3 is CASSTTRTNTGELFF. In nucleotides, the CDR3 is TGCGCCAGCAGCACTACTAGGACGAACACCGGGGAGCTGTTTTTT.